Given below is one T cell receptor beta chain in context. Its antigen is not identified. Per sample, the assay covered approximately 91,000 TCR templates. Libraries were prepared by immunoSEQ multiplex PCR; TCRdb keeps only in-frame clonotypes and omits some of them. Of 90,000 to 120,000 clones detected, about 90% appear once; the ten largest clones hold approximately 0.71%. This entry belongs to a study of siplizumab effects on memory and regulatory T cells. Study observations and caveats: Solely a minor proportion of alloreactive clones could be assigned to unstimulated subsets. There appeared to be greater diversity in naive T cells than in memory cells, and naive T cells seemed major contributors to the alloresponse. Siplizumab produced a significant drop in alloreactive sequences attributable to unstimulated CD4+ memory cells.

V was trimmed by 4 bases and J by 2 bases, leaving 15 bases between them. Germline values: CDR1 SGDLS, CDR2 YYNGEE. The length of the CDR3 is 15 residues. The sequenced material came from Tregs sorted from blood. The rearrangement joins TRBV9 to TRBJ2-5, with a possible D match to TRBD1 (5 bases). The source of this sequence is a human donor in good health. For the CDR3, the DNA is TGTGCCAGCAGCCCAGGGCAGGTTTCTCAAGAGACCCAGTACTTC. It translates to CASSPGQVSQETQYF.